This is a list of T cell receptor beta chains from one sample in a study of human T cells and chemical hapten exposure. From the RACE reads, TCRdb called clonotypes with MiXCR, one entry per CDR3 protein. The top ten hold around 2.6% of the sample, which has over 300,000 distinct CDR3 sequences, 4.5% to 5.5% seen once. Here the sequenced sample was whole blood, taken in connection with sensitization to the hapten diphenylcyclopropenone (DPC). The receptor source for this set is a woman in her 50s with alopecia areata. Some clones in this sample may be carry-over from other donors' samples. Both conserved end residues are trimmed from each CDR3. The D gene is left open where the match is weak.

v_gene,d_gene,CDR3aa
TRBV5-4,-,ASRGSGLSSYNEQF
TRBV28,TRBD1,ASRPGQGTFWPQH
TRBV4-2,TRBD2,ASSPRLAGRDEQY
TRBV10-1,TRBD2,ASSGLASEQF
TRBV18,TRBD2,ASSPGEGSYEQY
TRBV6-2/TRBV6-3,-,ASSFEAEGRYQPQH
TRBV9,TRBD2,ASSVGTSGRAQETQY
TRBV29-1,TRBD2,SGGGTYNEQF
TRBV29-1,TRBD1,SVSRGRNEQY
TRBV2,-,ASSEAQPGTEAF